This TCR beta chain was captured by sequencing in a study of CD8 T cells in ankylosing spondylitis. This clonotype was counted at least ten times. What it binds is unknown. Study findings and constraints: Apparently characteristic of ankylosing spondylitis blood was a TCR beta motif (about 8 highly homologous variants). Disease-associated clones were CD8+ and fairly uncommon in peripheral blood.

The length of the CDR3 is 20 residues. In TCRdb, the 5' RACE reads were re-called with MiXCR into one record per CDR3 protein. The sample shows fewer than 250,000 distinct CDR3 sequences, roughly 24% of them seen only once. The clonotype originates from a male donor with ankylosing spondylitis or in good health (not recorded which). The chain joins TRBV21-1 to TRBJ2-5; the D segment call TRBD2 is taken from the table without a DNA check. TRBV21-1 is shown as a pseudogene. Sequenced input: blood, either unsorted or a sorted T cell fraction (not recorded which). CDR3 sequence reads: CASSARRTSGRAENQETQYF. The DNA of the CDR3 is TGTGCCAGCAGCGCGCGACGGACTAGCGGGAGGGCCGAGAACCAAGAGACCCAGTACTTC.